Shown below are 2 T cell receptor beta chains from a single sample sequenced in a study of OX40 agonist ivuxolimab in advanced cancers. Assay used: immunoSEQ multiplex PCR; TCRdb lists only in-frame clones, some missing. The sample yields tens of thousands of clones, just over 90% seen once. Sequencing was performed on CD4+ or CD8+ T cells sorted from blood, taken in a trial of the OX40 agonist ivuxolimab. The receptors derive from an adult with an advanced solid tumor such as melanoma, head and neck, liver or kidney cancer.

The chain employs TRBV5-6 and TRBJ2-1; perhaps D is TRBD1 or TRBD2 (7 bases each). CDR3 length: 18 amino acids. The germline V gene encodes CDR1 SGHDT and CDR2 YYEEEE. V lost 0 bases, J lost 8 bases, and 24 bases lay in between. This chain's CDR3 is CASSLGGGRGGRRDEQFF. In DNA, the CDR3 is TGTGCCAGCAGCTTGGGTGGCGGGAGAGGGGGCCGACGCGATGAGCAGTTCTTC.

The chain carries TRBV28 and TRBJ1-5, with unresolved D. V lost 3 bases and J lost 6, with 6 bases in between. Germline loops: CDR1 MDHEN, CDR2 SYDVKM. This CDR3 has 12 residues. CDR3 sequence (DNA): TGTGCCAGCAGTTTGGGTTTTCAGCCCCAGCATTTT. It codes for CASSLGFQPQHF. The variable domain in full, with the rest retrieved from reference TRBV28 and TRBJ1-5, is DVKVTQSSRYLVKRTGEKVFLECVQDMDHENMFWYRQDPGLGLRLIYFSYDVKMKEKGDIPEGYSVSREKKERFSLILESASTNQTSMYLCASSLGFQPQHFGDGTRLSIL.